These 16 T cell receptor beta chains came from one sample sequenced in a study of blood T cell repertoires in COVID-19. Profiling relied on immunoSEQ multiplex PCR, and the TCRdb table lists in-frame clones only, not all of them. The sample includes over 100,000 clones, 75% to 85% seen only once; the top ten take 7.9%. The sample taken for sequencing was peripheral blood. These receptors all stem from a woman older than 75 with active or convalescent COVID-19.

The chain uses TRBV4-2 and TRBJ1-3, with 9 bases matching TRBD1. Germline lookup yields CDR1 LGHNA and CDR2 YNFKEQ. The CDR3 covers 17 residues. V trimming: 1 base; J trimming: 2 bases; junction bases outside the gene matches: 6. The CDR3 protein is CASSQAGQGTAGNTIYF. DNA of the CDR3: TGTGCCAGCAGCCAAGCCGGACAGGGGACGGCTGGAAACACCATATATTTT.

The J gene is TRBJ1-5, the V gene TRBV6-5; D is unclear. The V gene's germline CDR1 is MNHEY and CDR2 SVGAGI. Trimming cost V 2 bases and J 6 bases, with 11 bases left between them. CDR3 length equals 14 residues. The CDR3 DNA sequence: TGTGCCAGCAGTTACACCCCGCGGGGTCAGCCCCAGCATTTT. Its protein is CASSYTPRGQPQHF.

This clone was seen a few times. This chain links TRBV5-1 with TRBJ1-6; D gene uncertain. V lost 4 bases and J 10 bases, leaving 12 bases between the germline ends. The CDR3 is 13 residues long. The germline gives CDR1 SGHRS, CDR2 YFSETQ. The CDR3 reads CASSEGARSPLHF. The CDR3 DNA sequence: TGCGCCAGCAGCGAGGGAGCCCGGTCACCCCTCCACTTT.

The V gene is TRBV5-1, the J gene TRBJ1-1, with 7 positions matching TRBD1. Germline CDR1 reads SGHRS; CDR2 reads YFSETQ. Unmatched junction bases numbered 3, after V lost 3 bases and J lost 1 base. This CDR3 has 14 residues. The CDR3 protein is CASSSRTGNTEAFF. As DNA, the CDR3 is TGCGCCAGCAGCTCTCGGACAGGGAACACTGAAGCTTTCTTT.

The chain uses TRBV24-1 and TRBJ2-1, with 7 bases that match TRBD2. Germline-derived CDR1 and CDR2 are KGHDR and SFDVKD. CDR3 size: 17 residues. Trimming cost V 5 bases and J 4 bases; bases outside gene matches: 13. CDR3 coding DNA: TGTGCCACCAGTGGCCAGATAGCGGGTGGCAGATACAATGAGCAGTTCTTC. As protein: CATSGQIAGGRYNEQFF.

The J gene is TRBJ2-5, the V gene TRBV24-1, with 10 bases matching TRBD2. The CDR3 runs 16 residues. Germline V lookup: CDR1 KGHDR, CDR2 SFDVKD. After removal of 3 bases from V and 3 bases from J, the junction contained 6 bases not matched to a gene. The CDR3 region is CATSDHLAGVEETQYF. The CDR3 nucleotides are TGTGCCACCAGTGATCACCTAGCGGGAGTAGAAGAGACCCAGTACTTC.

The chain is built from TRBV9 and TRBJ1-1, with 7 nucleotides matching TRBD1. V lost 3 bases and J lost 9; bases outside the gene matches: 2. Germline CDR1 and CDR2: SGDLS and YYNGEE. This CDR3 region has 11 residues. CDR3 sequence (DNA): TGTGCCAGCAGCGCACAGGGGAAAGCTTTCTTT. Encoded protein: CASSAQGKAFF.

J is TRBJ2-1 and V is TRBV5-1; TRBD2 aligns across 14 bases. The germline V gene encodes CDR1 SGHRS and CDR2 YFSETQ. The CDR3 spans 16 residues. Losses at the gene ends were 0 bases for V and 7 bases for J; bases not matched to a gene: 3. CDR3 in DNA: TGCGCCAGCAGCTTGGACGGGACTAGCGGGGGAAATGAGCAGTTCTTC. Amino acid sequence: CASSLDGTSGGNEQFF.

The chain carries TRBV28 and TRBJ2-7; tentative D call: TRBD2 (6 bases). V was pared by 6 bases and J by 0 bases, with 21 bases between. CDR3 length: 17 amino acids. Germline CDR1 reads MDHEN; CDR2 reads SYDVKM. The CDR3: CASSNGLGDSTSYEQYF. In DNA, the CDR3 is TGTGCCAGCAGCAATGGTTTGGGGGACTCGACCTCCTACGAGCAGTACTTC.

This chain links TRBV3-1 (or the pseudogene TRBV3-2) with TRBJ2-5, with 9 bases aligning to TRBD1. Germline CDR1 LGHDT, CDR2 YNNKEL (reference sequence). CDR3 length equals 17 residues. V lost 1 base and J lost 4; bases outside the gene matches: 10. The CDR3 coding sequence is TGTGCCAGCAGCCAAGTCTTTACAGGGGGCATCGGAGAGACCCAGTACTTC. Protein: CASSQVFTGGIGETQYF.

This chain uses TRBV4-2 with TRBJ1-2, with D hard to call. CDR1 and CDR2 from the germline V gene are LGHNA and YNFKEQ. V shed 0 bases and J shed 10 bases, with 12 bases lying between them. CDR3 length equals 13 residues. The CDR3 loop reads CASSQDNTGLYTF. The CDR3 DNA follows: TGTGCCAGCAGCCAAGATAACACTGGACTCTACACCTTC.

The rearrangement uses TRBV6-6 and TRBJ2-7, with TRBD2 identical over 9 bases. Per the germline V gene, CDR1 is MNHNY and CDR2 is SVGAGI (reference sequence). The CDR3 totals 15 residues. V shed 5 bases, J shed 3 bases, and the junction held 8 bases outside the gene matches. The CDR3 region has the DNA TGTGCCAGCAGTCACGCGGGAGGGGAACTCTACGAGCAGTACTTC. This gives the protein CASSHAGGELYEQYF.

The rearrangement joins TRBV24-1 to TRBJ2-3; 9 bases map to TRBD1. V lost 4 bases, J lost 0 bases, and 1 base stayed unmatched. The CDR3 totals 15 residues. Germline values: CDR1 KGHDR, CDR2 SFDVKD. The CDR3 DNA reads TGTGCCACCAGTGAACAGGGGGCAAGCACAGATACGCAGTATTTT. It codes for CATSEQGASTDTQYF.

The rearrangement uses TRBV10-3 and TRBJ1-4, with TRBD1 matching over 8 bases. This CDR3 is 15 amino acids long. After removal of 6 bases from V and 7 bases from J, the junction contained 10 bases not matched to a gene. In germline, CDR1 is ENHRY, CDR2 SYGVKD. Written as DNA, the CDR3 is TGTGCCATCAGCGACCAGGGGGCTATGGGTGAAAAACTGTTTTTT. Protein: CAISDQGAMGEKLFF.

CDR3 region: CASSLTGGVWGSDGYTF. The DNA for the CDR3 is TGTGCCAGCAGCTTAACAGGGGGCGTTTGGGGAAGTGATGGCTACACCTTC. This chain connects TRBV5-4 to TRBJ1-2, with 9 bases lining up with TRBD1. The V gene's germline CDR1 is SGHNT and CDR2 YYREEE (reference sequence). V trimming: 2 bases; J trimming: 6 bases; junction bases outside the gene matches: 14. The CDR3 is 17 residues long.

Here the CDR3 reads CAIPGPPSGSGKGPDTQYF. The CDR3 DNA sequence: TGTGCTATCCCCGGCCCTCCTAGCGGGAGCGGTAAGGGGCCAGATACGCAGTATTTT. The rearrangement joins TRBV7-7 to TRBJ2-3; TRBD2 matches at 10 bases. Germline V gene data show CDR1 as SSHAT and CDR2 as FNYEAQ (reference sequence). There are 19 residues in the CDR3.